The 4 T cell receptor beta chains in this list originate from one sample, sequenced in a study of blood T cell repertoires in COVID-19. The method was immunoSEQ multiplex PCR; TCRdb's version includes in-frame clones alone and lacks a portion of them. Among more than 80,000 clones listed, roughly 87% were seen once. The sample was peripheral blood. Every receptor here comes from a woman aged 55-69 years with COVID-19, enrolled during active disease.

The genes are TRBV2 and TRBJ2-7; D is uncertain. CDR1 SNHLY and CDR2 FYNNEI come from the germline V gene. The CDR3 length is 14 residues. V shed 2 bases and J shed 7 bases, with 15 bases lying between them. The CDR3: CASSEKISYVEQYF. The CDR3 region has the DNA TGTGCCAGCAGTGAAAAGATATCCTACGTTGAGCAGTACTTC.

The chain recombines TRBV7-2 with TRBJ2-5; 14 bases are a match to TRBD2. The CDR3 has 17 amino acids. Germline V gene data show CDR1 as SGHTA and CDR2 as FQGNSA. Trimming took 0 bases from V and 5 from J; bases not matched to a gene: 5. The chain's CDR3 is CASSLAGLAGGGETQYF. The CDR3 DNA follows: TGTGCCAGCAGCTTAGCCGGACTAGCGGGGGGAGGGGAGACCCAGTACTTC.

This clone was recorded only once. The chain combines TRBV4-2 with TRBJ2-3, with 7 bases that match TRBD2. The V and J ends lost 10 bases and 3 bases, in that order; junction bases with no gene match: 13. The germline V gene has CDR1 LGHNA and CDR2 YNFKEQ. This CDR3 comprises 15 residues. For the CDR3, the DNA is TGTGCCACCGAAGGAGGCGGGGGTGGTACAGATACGCAGTATTTT. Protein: CATEGGGGGTDTQYF.

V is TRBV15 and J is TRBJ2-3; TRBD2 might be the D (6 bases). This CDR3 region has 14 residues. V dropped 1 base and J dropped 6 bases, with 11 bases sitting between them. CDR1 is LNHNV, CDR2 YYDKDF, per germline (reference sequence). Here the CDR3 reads CATSRVGGSDTQYF. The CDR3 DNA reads TGTGCCACCAGCAGAGTCGGGGGTTCCGATACGCAGTATTTT.